The 9 T cell receptor beta chains listed next were all sequenced from one sample in a study of identical twins. One entry per CDR3 protein results from TCRdb running MiXCR on the 5' RACE reads. Here the sample spans around 650,000 distinct CDR3 sequences, roughly 7.1% being singletons. A further study also used this sample, focusing on yellow fever vaccine responses in identical twins.

The sample consisted of PBMCs. These receptors were collected from a woman between 18 and 29 years old in good health.

The chain is built from TRBV10-3 and TRBJ2-3; 7 bases line up with TRBD2. The length of the CDR3 is 15 residues. Germline-derived CDR1 and CDR2 are ENHRY and SYGVKD. The V segment lost 7 bases and the J segment 0 bases; nucleotides outside the gene matches: 7. CDR3 nucleotides: TGTGCCATCAAGCTAGCGGATACTAGCACAGATACGCAGTATTTT. Amino acids: CAIKLADTSTDTQYF.

This clonotype has a count of ten or more. The rearrangement links TRBV6-5 to TRBJ2-7; 10 bases match TRBD2. The CDR3 consists of 16 residues. Germline lookup yields CDR1 MNHEY and CDR2 SVGAGI. Losses at the gene ends were 1 base for V and 0 bases for J; bases not matched to a gene: 3. The CDR3 coding sequence is TGTGCCAGCAGTTACTATTCTAGCGGGAGCTCCTACGAGCAGTACTTC. Protein: CASSYYSSGSSYEQYF.

This clonotype was observed at least ten times. The gene calls are TRBV5-1 and TRBJ2-1; 7 positions match TRBD1. Germline CDR1 is SGHRS and CDR2 is YFSETQ. The CDR3 totals 15 residues. V was clipped by 1 base and J by 4 bases; unmatched bases: 5. The CDR3 region is CASSLTGTAYNEQFF. The CDR3 DNA reads as TGCGCCAGCAGCTTGACCGGGACAGCTTACAATGAGCAGTTCTTC.

This clonotype was observed many times. This chain uses TRBV5-1 with TRBJ1-1, with a possible D match to TRBD1 (5 bases). Germline V lookup: CDR1 SGHRS, CDR2 YFSETQ. This CDR3 is built from 13 residues. The germline V and J ends were trimmed by 4 bases and 4 bases, with 11 bases remaining between them. This CDR3 is CASSTGGSTEAFF. Written as DNA, the CDR3 is TGCGCCAGCAGCACTGGGGGGAGCACTGAAGCTTTCTTT.

The table lists this clonotype with a few counts. This chain uses TRBV12-3 or TRBV12-4 with TRBJ1-3, with D possibly matching TRBD1 (6 bases). The V and J ends lost 6 bases and 4 bases respectively, with 19 bases between them. This CDR3 region has 16 residues. CDR3 protein: CASSLGALGGGNTIYF. CDR3 nucleotides: TGTGCCAGCAGCTTGGGGGCCCTGGGTGGCGGAAACACCATATATTTT.

V gene TRBV7-8 combines with J gene TRBJ2-2; possible D gene TRBD1, 6 bases. The CDR3 covers 14 residues. Trimming took 1 base from V and 4 from J, leaving 7 bases between them. The V gene's germline CDR1 is SGHVS and CDR2 FQNEAQ. In nucleotides, the CDR3 is TGTGCCAGCAGCTTAGGGACAGCCACCGGGGAGCTGTTTTTT. Translation: CASSLGTATGELFF.

The chain uses TRBV11-1 and TRBJ2-5, with 8 nucleotides matching TRBD2. This CDR3 is built from 16 residues. V lost 4 bases and J lost 5; bases outside the gene matches: 12. Germline values: CDR1 SGHAT, CDR2 FQDESV (reference sequence). In nucleotides, the CDR3 is TGTGCCAGCAGCTCCGGGACTAGATCTTCGGGGGAGACCCAGTACTTC. It translates to CASSSGTRSSGETQYF.

This chain connects TRBV5-6 to TRBJ2-1; 7 bases are shared with TRBD2. The CDR3 is 15 amino acids. The germline gives CDR1 SGHDT, CDR2 YYEEEE. Losses at the gene ends were 6 bases for V and 8 bases for J; bases not matched to a gene: 14. The CDR3 spells CASIPRTAAGHEQFF. The CDR3 nucleotides are TGTGCCAGCATTCCAAGGACGGCAGCGGGGCATGAGCAGTTCTTC. The full variable domain, completed using reference TRBV5-6 and TRBJ2-1, is DAGVTQSPTHLIKTRGQQVTLRCSPKSGHDTVSWYQQALGQGPQFIFQYYEEEERQRGNFPDRFSGHQFPNYSSELNVNALLLGDSALYLCASIPRTAAGHEQFFGPGTRLTVL.

A few counts support this clonotype. This rearrangement joins TRBV29-1 to TRBJ2-3; D tentatively fits TRBD1 or TRBD2 (5 bases each). CDR1 SQVTM and CDR2 ANQGSEA come from the germline V gene. Trimming shortened V by 8 bases and J by 1 base, and 16 bases separated the two germline ends. The CDR3 has 14 residues. CDR3 coding DNA: TGCAGCCCCCCGGGGCAGGGAGGCACAGATACGCAGTATTTT. The encoded protein is CSPPGQGGTDTQYF.